Listed here are 3 T cell receptor beta chains from one sample, sequenced in a study of cytomegalovirus exposure and HLA in healthy donors. Primers for the PCR totalled 60 Vbeta and 13 Jbeta. The assay was immunoSEQ multiplex PCR, and TCRdb's table has in-frame clones only and misses some. The sample carries 120,000 or so clones, 78% recorded once. Sample: PBMCs. Every receptor here comes from a woman between 35 and 50 years old in good health and CMV-seronegative.

The chain employs TRBV14 and TRBJ2-7, with TRBD2 as a possible D gene (5 bases). The CDR3 length is 11 residues. CDR1 SGHDN and CDR2 FVKESK come from the germline V gene. Trimming took 7 bases from V and 2 from J, leaving 6 bases between them. Here the CDR3 DNA reads TGTGCCAGCAACGGGGCCTACGAGCAGTACTTC. This translates into CASNGAYEQYF.

The chain links TRBV18 to TRBJ2-7; the match to TRBD2 covers 8 bases. The germline gives CDR1 KGHSH, CDR2 LQKENI. V lost 5 bases and J lost 3; bases outside the gene matches: 6. The CDR3 is 14 residues long. CDR3 sequence (DNA): TGTGCCAGCTCAAAGGGGCGGGAGGTCTACGAGCAGTACTTC. Protein sequence: CASSKGREVYEQYF.

The chain uses TRBV7-2 and TRBJ1-3, with a tentative D call TRBD1 (5 bases). V was pared by 5 bases and J by 1 base, with 9 bases between. This CDR3 spans 14 amino acids. Germline V CDR1 and CDR2: SGHTA, FQGNSA. The CDR3 bases are TGTGCCAGCAGCCGGACATCTTCTGGAAACACCATATATTTT. It encodes CASSRTSSGNTIYF.